These 30 T cell receptor beta chains were sequenced from one sample in a study of radiation and T cells in renal cell carcinoma. Time point described: blood 2 weeks post-SBRT. Treatment: 15 Gy SBRT to primary tumor, nephrectomy 4 weeks later. Method: immunoSEQ multiplex PCR; TCRdb's copy keeps in-frame clones and lacks some. The profile shows 95,000 to 150,000 clones, around 85% of them singletons. Specimen: blood, collected from a patient whose treatment included radiotherapy and nephrectomy. The source is a man over 45 with renal cell carcinoma.

The chain is built from TRBV7-3 and TRBJ2-5; TRBD1 might be the D (5 bases). Trimming removed 5 bases from V and 2 bases from J, with 12 bases in between. Germline CDR1 is SGHTA and CDR2 is FQGTGA. The CDR3 is 14 residues long. CDR3: CASSPSRAQETQYF. The CDR3 coding sequence is TGTGCCAGCAGCCCAAGCAGGGCTCAAGAGACCCAGTACTTC.

This chain links TRBV9 with TRBJ2-5, with 7 bases aligning to TRBD2. The V gene end was trimmed by 0 bases and the J gene end by 3 bases; junction bases not matched to a gene: 17. CDR3 length equals 19 residues. The V gene's germline CDR1 is SGDLS and CDR2 YYNGEE. The CDR3 sequence: CASSVVGLNCGTRKETQYF. The CDR3 coding sequence is TGTGCCAGCAGCGTAGTGGGACTAAACTGTGGCACTCGGAAAGAGACCCAGTACTTC.

The genes are TRBV5-1 and TRBJ2-6; 8 bases are shared with TRBD1. The CDR3 runs 16 residues. CDR1 is SGHRS, CDR2 YFSETQ, per germline. J gave up 4 bases and V 4 bases, and 7 bases lay outside the gene matches. CDR3 sequence (DNA): TGCGCCAGCAGCGCCTCCAGGGGGCCCGGGGCCAACGTCCTGACTTTC. Amino acid sequence: CASSASRGPGANVLTF.

The chain uses TRBV6-5 and TRBJ1-2, with D tentatively TRBD1 (6 bases). This CDR3 comprises 15 residues. The germline V gene has CDR1 MNHEY and CDR2 SVGAGI. V was trimmed by 7 bases and J by 1 base, leaving 16 bases between them. The CDR3 region has the DNA TGTGCCAGCACCCCACAGGGATTGGGTAACTATGGCTACACCTTC. Its translation is CASTPQGLGNYGYTF.

A note on this clone: Within the sample, other DNA sequences also encode this same CDR3. The chain employs TRBV28 and TRBJ1-5, with D hard to call. The V gene's germline CDR1 is MDHEN and CDR2 SYDVKM. The CDR3 totals 12 residues. V gave up 8 bases and J gave up 2 bases, with 7 bases separating them. CDR3 protein: CASSPGNQPQHF. In DNA, the CDR3 is TGTGCCAGCTCCCCGGGCAATCAGCCCCAGCATTTT.

The chain carries TRBV2 and TRBJ1-5; a weak D match, TRBD1 (5 bases). Germline CDR1 reads SNHLY; CDR2 reads FYNNEI. With 5 bases removed from V and 4 bases from J, the gap between germline ends came to 15 bases. This CDR3 has 15 residues. CDR3 protein: CASSSGAPSNQPQHF. For the CDR3, the DNA is TGTGCCAGCAGTTCCGGGGCCCCATCGAATCAGCCCCAGCATTTT.

The rearrangement uses TRBV7-9 and TRBJ2-3, with D possibly TRBD2 on 6 matching bases. Germline assignment: CDR1 SEHNR and CDR2 FQNEAQ (reference sequence). The CDR3 sequence is 13 residues long. Trimming removed 8 bases from V and 1 base from J, with 10 bases in between. The CDR3 DNA sequence: TGTGCCAGCGGGGCTAGCGGCACAGATACGCAGTATTTT. It translates to CASGASGTDTQYF.

CDR3: CASSGYGGYYEQYF. The CDR3 DNA follows: TGTGCCAGCAGCGGGTATGGGGGGTACTACGAGCAGTACTTC. The chain employs TRBV9 and TRBJ2-7; tentative D call: TRBD2 (6 bases). The V end was cut by 3 bases, the J end by 3 bases, with 13 bases between. Looked up from germline, CDR1 is SGDLS and CDR2 is YYNGEE. CDR3 length: 14 amino acids. Filled out from reference TRBV9 and TRBJ2-7, the complete variable domain reads DSGVTQTPKHLITATGQRVTLRCSPRSGDLSVYWYQQSLDQGLQFLIQYYNGEERAKGNILERFSAQQFPDLHSELNLSSLELGDSALYFCASSGYGGYYEQYFGPGTRLTVT.

The chain joins TRBV2 to TRBJ2-5; 9 bases match TRBD2. The V gene end was trimmed by 4 bases and the J gene end by 5 bases; junction bases not matched to a gene: 14. Looked up from germline, CDR1 is SNHLY and CDR2 is FYNNEI. The CDR3 consists of 17 residues. The CDR3 region is CASSVESGGINKETQYF. DNA for the CDR3: TGTGCCAGCAGTGTTGAAAGCGGGGGGATCAATAAGGAGACCCAGTACTTC.

The chain recombines TRBV7-9 with TRBJ1-2; D possibly corresponds to TRBD1 (6 bases). Trimming left V 7 bases short and J 7 bases short, with 22 bases between. The CDR3 runs to 15 residues. The germline V gene has CDR1 SEHNR and CDR2 FQNEAQ (reference sequence). CDR3 nucleotide sequence: TGTGCCAGCACCACCCAAGGGGGGGGTTTGCTTGGCTACACCTTC. Protein sequence: CASTTQGGGLLGYTF.

This clone was counted a few times. This sequence joins TRBV28 and TRBJ2-1, with D possibly called TRBD1 or TRBD2 (5 bases each). Germline CDR1 MDHEN, CDR2 SYDVKM. The V end lost 3 bases, the J end lost 10 bases, and 13 bases lay between the germline ends. The CDR3 totals 13 residues. The CDR3 coding sequence is TGTGCCAGCAGTTTTCAACGGGACGCCGAGCAGTTCTTC. Its protein is CASSFQRDAEQFF.

The rearrangement links TRBV6-1 to TRBJ1-2; D may be TRBD1 (5 bases). The germline V gene has CDR1 MNHNS and CDR2 SASEGT. The length of the CDR3 is 15 residues. Trimming removed 6 bases at V and 5 bases at J, with 19 bases between. CDR3 amino acids: CASRAGTSAGYGYTF. In DNA form, the CDR3 reads TGTGCCAGCAGGGCCGGGACCTCGGCGGGGTATGGCTACACCTTC.

The rearrangement uses TRBV4-1 and TRBJ1-1; D may be TRBD1 (6 bases). Germline values: CDR1 MGHRA, CDR2 YSYEKL. The CDR3 extends over 18 amino acids. The V end lost 6 bases, the J end lost 0 bases, and 23 bases lay between the germline ends. The CDR3 DNA reads TGCGCCAGCAGTCTCCCTCGGGGGCAGGGGACCATGAACACTGAAGCTTTCTTT. It encodes CASSLPRGQGTMNTEAFF.

The chain has TRBV11-2 and TRBJ2-1; tentatively, D is TRBD1 (6 bases). Trimming cost V 6 bases and J 9 bases, with 18 bases left between them. CDR1 and CDR2 (germline): SGHAT, FQNNGV. The CDR3 is 14 amino acids. CDR3 nucleotides: TGTGCCAGCAGTTTTTCCTACAGGGAGACTGAGCAGTTCTTC. Its protein product is CASSFSYRETEQFF.

V usage is TRBV2 and J usage is TRBJ1-1; TRBD1 might be the D (5 bases). V was shortened by 4 bases and J by 4 bases, with 10 bases between the two germline ends. Germline CDR1 is SNHLY and CDR2 is FYNNEI. The CDR3 spans 13 residues. The CDR3 loop reads CASSGGAVTEAFF. DNA for the CDR3: TGTGCCAGCAGTGGAGGGGCGGTCACTGAAGCTTTCTTT.

A single count supports this clone. This chain joins TRBV7-2 and TRBJ2-3; 7 bases line up with TRBD1. Trimming at V came to 5 bases and at J to 2 bases, leaving 10 bases not matched to a gene. CDR3 size: 16 residues. The germline CDR1 and CDR2 sequences are SGHTA and FQGNSA. CDR3 sequence: CASSPTGGQNTDTQYF. CDR3 bases: TGTGCCAGCAGCCCCACTGGGGGACAGAACACAGATACGCAGTATTTT.

The rearrangement uses TRBV6-6 and TRBJ2-7; D might be TRBD1 (5 bases). V dropped 8 bases and J dropped 3 bases, with 11 bases sitting between them. CDR3 length: 12 amino acids. CDR1 MNHNY and CDR2 SVGAGI come from the germline V gene (reference sequence). The CDR3: CASHNQGYEQYF. The CDR3 DNA follows: TGTGCCAGCCACAATCAGGGCTACGAGCAGTACTTC.

There are a few counts of this clone. The chain links TRBV5-1 to TRBJ1-5; 8 nucleotides agree with TRBD1. This CDR3 region has 14 residues. The V gene's germline CDR1 is SGHRS and CDR2 YFSETQ. The trim removed 4 bases at V and 4 bases at J, leaving 4 bases unmatched. CDR3 DNA: TGCGCCAGCAGCACAGGGACAGGAAATCAGCCCCAGCATTTT. Translated, it gives CASSTGTGNQPQHF.

The V and J genes are TRBV7-2 and TRBJ2-7, with 8 positions matching TRBD1. V gave up 5 bases and J gave up 2 bases; unmatched junction bases: 5. The CDR3 is 14 amino acids. Looked up from germline, CDR1 is SGHTA and CDR2 is FQGNSA. CDR3: CASSPDRGAYEQYF. The CDR3 DNA reads as TGTGCCAGCAGCCCAGACAGGGGAGCCTACGAGCAGTACTTC.

The chain uses TRBV4-1 and TRBJ2-7, with TRBD2 as a possible D gene (5 bases). Trimming left V 0 bases short and J 0 bases short, with 12 bases between. Looked up from germline, CDR1 is MGHRA and CDR2 is YSYEKL. The CDR3 consists of 16 residues. The CDR3 sequence: CASSQDGPGSSYEQYF. The CDR3 nucleotides read TGCGCCAGCAGCCAAGATGGTCCGGGGTCCTCCTACGAGCAGTACTTC.

V usage is TRBV5-1 and J usage is TRBJ1-2; 9 bases fit TRBD1. V shed 4 bases, J shed 2 bases, and the junction held 9 bases outside the gene matches. CDR3 size: 16 residues. Germline V gene sequence: CDR1 SGHRS, CDR2 YFSETQ. CDR3 residues: CASSLQGDRDNYGYTF. The DNA of the CDR3 is TGCGCCAGCAGCCTTCAGGGGGACAGGGACAACTATGGCTACACCTTC. The whole variable domain, remainder taken from reference TRBV5-1 and TRBJ1-2, is KAGVTQTPRYLIKTRGQQVTLSCSPISGHRSVSWYQQTPGQGLQFLFEYFSETQRNKGNFPGRFSGRQFSNSRSEMNVSTLELGDSALYLCASSLQGDRDNYGYTFGSGTRLTVV.

This clone was seen once. The chain recombines TRBV11-1 with TRBJ2-7, with a weak D call TRBD1 (5 bases). CDR1 is SGHAT, CDR2 FQDESV, per germline (reference sequence). With 1 base removed from V and 0 bases from J, the gap between germline ends came to 10 bases. The CDR3 loop spans 15 amino acids. This chain's CDR3 is CASSLEGQSSYEQYF. The CDR3 nucleotides read TGTGCCAGCAGCTTAGAGGGGCAGAGCTCCTACGAGCAGTACTTC.

The chain recombines TRBV27 with TRBJ1-4, with 7 bases identical to TRBD1. J was trimmed by 5 bases and V by 6 bases; bases with no gene match: 9. Germline assignment: CDR1 MNHEY and CDR2 SMNVEV (reference sequence). This CDR3 is 15 amino acids long. The CDR3 protein is CASRTMTGSNEKLFF. DNA of the CDR3: TGTGCCAGCAGAACGATGACAGGGTCGAATGAAAAACTGTTTTTT. Using reference TRBV27 and TRBJ1-4 for the parts outside the CDR3, the full variable domain is EAQVTQNPRYLITVTGKKLTVTCSQNMNHEYMSWYRQDPGLGLRQIYYSMNVEVTDKGDVPEGYKVSRKEKRNFPLILESPSPNQTSLYFCASRTMTGSNEKLFFGSGTQLSVL.

The chain recombines TRBV5-1 with TRBJ2-2; D unresolved. Germline CDR1 reads SGHRS; CDR2 reads YFSETQ. V shed 1 base and J shed 4 bases, with 8 bases lying between them. This CDR3 has 14 amino acids. CDR3 in amino acids: CASSLRLITGELFF. The CDR3 DNA reads as TGCGCCAGCAGCTTGAGACTGATCACCGGGGAGCTGTTTTTT.

V and J are TRBV5-4 and TRBJ2-7, with TRBD1 matching over 9 bases. V lost 6 bases, J lost 0 bases, and 4 bases stayed unmatched. The CDR3 is made up of 14 amino acids. Germline loops: CDR1 SGHNT, CDR2 YYREEE (reference sequence). The CDR3 sequence is CASTPTGGSYEQYF. The DNA of the CDR3 is TGTGCCAGCACCCCGACAGGGGGCTCCTACGAGCAGTACTTC.

The rearrangement links TRBV11-2 to TRBJ2-7; D gene uncertain. The germline V and J ends were trimmed by 2 bases and 7 bases, with 6 bases remaining between them. The CDR3 extends over 11 amino acids. CDR1 SGHAT and CDR2 FQNNGV come from the germline V gene. The CDR3: CASSLYREQYF. The CDR3 coding sequence is TGTGCCAGCAGCTTATACCGAGAGCAGTACTTC.

The V and J genes are TRBV27 and TRBJ2-7; D is perhaps TRBD1 (6 bases). The CDR3 consists of 15 residues. Trimming took 1 base from V and 3 from J, leaving 13 bases between them. Looked up from germline, CDR1 is MNHEY and CDR2 is SMNVEV (reference sequence). The CDR3 nucleotides read TGTGCCAGCAGTTTATTTGGGGGCAGGGGCTACGAGCAGTACTTC. Its protein product is CASSLFGGRGYEQYF.

The chain recombines TRBV5-4 with TRBJ2-1; D is perhaps TRBD1 or TRBD2 (5 bases each). The CDR3 is made up of 13 amino acids. Germline V gene lookup returns CDR1 SGHNT and CDR2 YYREEE (reference sequence). V lost 0 bases and J 10 bases, leaving 11 bases between the germline ends. CDR3: CASSLAGAVEQFF. The CDR3 DNA reads TGTGCCAGCAGCTTGGCCGGGGCGGTAGAGCAGTTCTTC.

The gene calls are TRBV7-3 and TRBJ2-1; D may be TRBD1 (7 bases). Looked up from germline, CDR1 is SGHTA and CDR2 is FQGTGA. The ends were cut back, 8 bases at V and 6 bases at J, with 20 bases in the middle. The CDR3 length is 15 residues. The CDR3 region has the DNA TGTGCCAGCTCCAGGGGGAGGAATCGTCCCAATGAGCAGTTCTTC. Translated: CASSRGRNRPNEQFF.

This chain joins TRBV11-3 and TRBJ2-1, with TRBD2 matching over 9 bases. Germline CDR1 is SGHNT and CDR2 is YENEEA. The V gene end was trimmed by 5 bases and the J gene end by 2 bases; junction bases not matched to a gene: 7. The CDR3 totals 16 residues. CDR3 sequence reads: CASSTRAGGTYNEQFF. The CDR3 DNA follows: TGTGCCAGCAGCACCCGAGCGGGAGGAACCTACAATGAGCAGTTCTTC.